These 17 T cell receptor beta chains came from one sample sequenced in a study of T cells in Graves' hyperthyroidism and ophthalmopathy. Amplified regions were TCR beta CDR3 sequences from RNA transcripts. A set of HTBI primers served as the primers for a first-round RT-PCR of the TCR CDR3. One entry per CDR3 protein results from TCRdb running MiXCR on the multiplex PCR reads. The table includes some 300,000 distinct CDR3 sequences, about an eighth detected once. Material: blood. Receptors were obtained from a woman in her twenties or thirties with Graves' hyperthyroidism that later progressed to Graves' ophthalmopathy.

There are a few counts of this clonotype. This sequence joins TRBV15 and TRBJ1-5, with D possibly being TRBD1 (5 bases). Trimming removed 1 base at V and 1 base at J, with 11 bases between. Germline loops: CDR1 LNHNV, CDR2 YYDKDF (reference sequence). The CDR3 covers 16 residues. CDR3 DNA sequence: TGTGCCACCAGCAGAGGAATGGGACTGAGCAATCAGCCCCAGCATTTT. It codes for CATSRGMGLSNQPQHF.

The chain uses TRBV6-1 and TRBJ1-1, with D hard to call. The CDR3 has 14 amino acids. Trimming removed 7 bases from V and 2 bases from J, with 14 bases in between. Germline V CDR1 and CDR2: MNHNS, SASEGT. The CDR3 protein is CASTTYVDNTEAFF. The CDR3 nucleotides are TGTGCCAGCACCACCTACGTGGATAACACTGAAGCTTTCTTT.

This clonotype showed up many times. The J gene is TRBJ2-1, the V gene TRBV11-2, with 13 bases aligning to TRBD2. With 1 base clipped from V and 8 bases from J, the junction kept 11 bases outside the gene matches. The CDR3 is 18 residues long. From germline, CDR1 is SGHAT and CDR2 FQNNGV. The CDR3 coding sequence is TGTGCCAGCAGCTTAGCACTAGCGGGAGGGATCGCCTGGGATGAGCAGTTCTTC. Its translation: CASSLALAGGIAWDEQFF. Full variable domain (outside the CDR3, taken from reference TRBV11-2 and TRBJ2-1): EAGVAQSPRYKIIEKRQSVAFWCNPISGHATLYWYQQILGQGPKLLIQFQNNGVVDDSQLPKDRFSAERLKGVDSTLKIQPAKLEDSAVYLCASSLALAGGIAWDEQFFGPGTRLTVL.

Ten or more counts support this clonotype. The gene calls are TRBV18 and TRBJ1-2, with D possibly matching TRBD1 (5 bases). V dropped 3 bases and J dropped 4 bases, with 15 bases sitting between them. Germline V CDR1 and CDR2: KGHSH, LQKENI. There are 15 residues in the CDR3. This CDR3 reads CASSPPLQGSYGYTF. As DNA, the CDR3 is TGTGCCAGCTCACCTCCCCTTCAGGGCTCCTATGGCTACACCTTC.

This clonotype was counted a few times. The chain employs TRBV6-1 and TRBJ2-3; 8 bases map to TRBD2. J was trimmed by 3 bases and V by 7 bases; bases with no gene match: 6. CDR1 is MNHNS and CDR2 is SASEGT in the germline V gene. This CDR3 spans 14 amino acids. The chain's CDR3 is CASNVAGFTDTQYF. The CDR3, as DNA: TGTGCCAGCAATGTAGCGGGATTTACAGATACGCAGTATTTT.

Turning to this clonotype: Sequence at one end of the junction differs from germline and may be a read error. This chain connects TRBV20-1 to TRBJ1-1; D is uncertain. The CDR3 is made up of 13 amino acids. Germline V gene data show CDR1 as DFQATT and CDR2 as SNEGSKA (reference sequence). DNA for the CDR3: TGCAGTGCTAGGACGCCCTTGAACACCGAAGCTTTCTTT. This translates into CSARTPLNTEAFF.

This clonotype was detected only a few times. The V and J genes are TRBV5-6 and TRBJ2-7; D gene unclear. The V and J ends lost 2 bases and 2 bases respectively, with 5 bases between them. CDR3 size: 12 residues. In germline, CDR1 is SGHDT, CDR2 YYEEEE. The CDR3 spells CASSFFTYEQYF. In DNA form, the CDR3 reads TGTGCCAGCAGCTTTTTCACCTACGAGCAGTACTTC. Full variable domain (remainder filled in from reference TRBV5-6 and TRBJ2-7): DAGVTQSPTHLIKTRGQQVTLRCSPKSGHDTVSWYQQALGQGPQFIFQYYEEEERQRGNFPDRFSGHQFPNYSSELNVNALLLGDSALYLCASSFFTYEQYFGPGTRLTVT.

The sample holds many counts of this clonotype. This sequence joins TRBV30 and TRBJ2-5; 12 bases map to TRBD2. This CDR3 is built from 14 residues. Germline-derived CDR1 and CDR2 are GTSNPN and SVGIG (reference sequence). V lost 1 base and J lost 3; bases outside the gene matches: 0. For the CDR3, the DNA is TGTGCCTGGAGTGGACTAGCGGGAGAAGAGACCCAGTACTTC. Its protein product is CAWSGLAGEETQYF.

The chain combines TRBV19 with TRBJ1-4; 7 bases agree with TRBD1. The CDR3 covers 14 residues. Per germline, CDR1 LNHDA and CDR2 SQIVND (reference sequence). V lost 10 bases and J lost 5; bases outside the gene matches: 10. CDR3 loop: CATTRDRENEKLFF. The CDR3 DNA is TGTGCCACCACGCGGGACAGAGAGAATGAAAAACTGTTTTTT.

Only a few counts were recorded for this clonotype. CDR3 in DNA: TGTGCCAGCAGCCCCGTGGGACAGGGGGCATGGGAGACCCAGTACTTC. This translates into CASSPVGQGAWETQYF. The chain has TRBV7-2 and TRBJ2-5, with 12 bases identical to TRBD1. This CDR3 spans 16 amino acids. Germline V gene data show CDR1 as SGHTA and CDR2 as FQGNSA. V lost 5 bases, J lost 5 bases, and 9 bases stayed unmatched. Full variable domain (rest looked up from reference TRBV7-2 and TRBJ2-5): GAGVSQSPSNKVTEKGKDVELRCDPISGHTALYWYRQSLGQGLEFLIYFQGNSAPDKSGLPSDRFSAERTGGSVSTLTIQRTQQEDSAVYLCASSPVGQGAWETQYFGPGTRLLVL.

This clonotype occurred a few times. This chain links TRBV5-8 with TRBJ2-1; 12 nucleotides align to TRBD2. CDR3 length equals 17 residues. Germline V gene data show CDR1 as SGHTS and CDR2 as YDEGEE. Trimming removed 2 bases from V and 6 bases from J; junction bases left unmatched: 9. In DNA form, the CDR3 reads TGTGCCAGCAGCTTTTTACGGTCGGGACTAGCGGGCAATGAGCAGTTCTTC. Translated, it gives CASSFLRSGLAGNEQFF.

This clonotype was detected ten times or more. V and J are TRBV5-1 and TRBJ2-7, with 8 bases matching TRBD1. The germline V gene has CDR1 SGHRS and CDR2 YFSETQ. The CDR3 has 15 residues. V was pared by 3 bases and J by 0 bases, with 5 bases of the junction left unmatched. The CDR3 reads CASSWRTGSSYEQYF. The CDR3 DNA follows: TGCGCCAGCAGCTGGCGGACAGGGTCCTCCTACGAGCAGTACTTC.

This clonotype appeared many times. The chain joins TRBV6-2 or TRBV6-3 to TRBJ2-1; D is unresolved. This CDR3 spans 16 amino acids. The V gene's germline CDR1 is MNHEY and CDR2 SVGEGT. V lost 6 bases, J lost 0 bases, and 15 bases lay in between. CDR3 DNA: TGTGCCAGCAGCCCCGGGCCTCCGGGCTCCTACAATGAGCAGTTCTTC. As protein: CASSPGPPGSYNEQFF.

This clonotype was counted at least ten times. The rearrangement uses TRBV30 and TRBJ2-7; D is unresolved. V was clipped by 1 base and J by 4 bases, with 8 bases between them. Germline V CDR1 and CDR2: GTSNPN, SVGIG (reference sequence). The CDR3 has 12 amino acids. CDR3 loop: CAWSADRYEQYF. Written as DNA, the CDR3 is TGTGCCTGGAGTGCGGACCGATACGAGCAGTACTTC. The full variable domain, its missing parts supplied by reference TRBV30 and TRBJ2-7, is SQTIHQWPATLVQPVGSPLSLECTVEGTSNPNLYWYRQAAGRGLQLLFYSVGIGQISSEVPQNLSASRPQDRQFILSSKKLLLSDSGFYLCAWSADRYEQYFGPGTRLTVT.

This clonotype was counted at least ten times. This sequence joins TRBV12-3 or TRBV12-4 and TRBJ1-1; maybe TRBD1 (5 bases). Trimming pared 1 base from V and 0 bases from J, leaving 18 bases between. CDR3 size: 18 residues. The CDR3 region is CASSLVQGQKKMNTEAFF. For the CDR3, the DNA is TGTGCCAGCAGTTTAGTTCAGGGCCAGAAGAAGATGAACACTGAAGCTTTCTTT.

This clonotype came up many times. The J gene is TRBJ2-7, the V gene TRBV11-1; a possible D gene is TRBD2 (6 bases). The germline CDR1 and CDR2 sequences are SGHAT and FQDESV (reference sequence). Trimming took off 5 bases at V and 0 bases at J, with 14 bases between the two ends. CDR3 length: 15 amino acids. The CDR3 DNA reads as TGTGCCAGCAGCGCATCTCCCGGGAGCTCCTACGAGCAGTACTTC. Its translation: CASSASPGSSYEQYF. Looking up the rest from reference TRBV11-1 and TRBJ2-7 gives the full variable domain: EAEVAQSPRYKITEKSQAVAFWCDPISGHATLYWYRQILGQGPELLVQFQDESVVDDSQLPKDRFSAERLKGVDSTLKIQPAELGDSAMYLCASSASPGSSYEQYFGPGTRLTVT.

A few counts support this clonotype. CDR3 in amino acids: CASSLPISSYNEQFF. CDR3 DNA sequence: TGTGCCAGCAGCTTACCGATAAGCTCCTACAATGAGCAGTTCTTC. This chain joins TRBV13 and TRBJ2-1, with D unclear. Germline V gives CDR1 PRHDT, CDR2 FYEKMQ (reference sequence). This CDR3 contains 15 residues. With 2 bases removed from V and 0 bases from J, the gap between germline ends came to 8 bases. The whole variable domain, filled in from reference TRBV13 and TRBJ2-1, reads AAGVIQSPRHLIKEKRETATLKCYPIPRHDTVYWYQQGPGQDPQFLISFYEKMQSDKGSIPDRFSAQQFSDYHSELNMSSLELGDSALYFCASSLPISSYNEQFFGPGTRLTVL.